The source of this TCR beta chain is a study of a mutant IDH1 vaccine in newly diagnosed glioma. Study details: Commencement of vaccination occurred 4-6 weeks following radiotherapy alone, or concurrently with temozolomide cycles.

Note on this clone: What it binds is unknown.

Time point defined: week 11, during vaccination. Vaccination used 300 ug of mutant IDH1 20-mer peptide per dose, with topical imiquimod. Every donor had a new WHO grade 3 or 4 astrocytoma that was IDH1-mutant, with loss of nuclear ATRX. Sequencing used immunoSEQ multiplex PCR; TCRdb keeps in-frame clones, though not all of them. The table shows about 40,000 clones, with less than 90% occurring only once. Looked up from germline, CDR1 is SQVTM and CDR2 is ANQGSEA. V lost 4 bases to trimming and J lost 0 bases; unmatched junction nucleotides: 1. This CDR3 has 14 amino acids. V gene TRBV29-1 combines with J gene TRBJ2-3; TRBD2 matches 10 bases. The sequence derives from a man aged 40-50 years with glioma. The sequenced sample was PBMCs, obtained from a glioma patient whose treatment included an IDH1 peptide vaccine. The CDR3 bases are TGCAGCGTTGCGACTAGCGGGAGCACAGATACGCAGTATTTT. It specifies CSVATSGSTDTQYF.